This entry lists 18 T cell receptor beta chains sequenced from one sample in a study of T cells in Graves' hyperthyroidism and ophthalmopathy. Template material for amplifying TCR beta CDR3 regions consisted of RNA transcripts. Initially, a first-round RT-PCR of the TCR CDR3 employed the HTBI primer set. TCRdb recomputed calls from the multiplex PCR reads with MiXCR, one row per CDR3 protein. Among more than 450,000 distinct CDR3 sequences listed, roughly 15% were seen once. Sequencing was done on a sample of blood. These receptors all stem from a woman aged 40-49 years with Graves' hyperthyroidism.

The sample holds many counts of this clonotype. The DNA of the CDR3 is TGCAGTGCTCTCCACGGCACAGAGAACACTGAAGCTTTCTTT. It is translated as CSALHGTENTEAFF. The chain is built from TRBV20-1 and TRBJ1-1; D uncertain. The CDR3 has 14 residues. Germline CDR1 is DFQATT and CDR2 is SNEGSKA (reference sequence). The germline V and J ends were trimmed by 5 bases and 1 base, with 14 bases remaining between them.

This clonotype was recorded many times. CDR3 sequence reads: CASALDGYEQYF. CDR3 bases: TGTGCCAGCGCTCTCGACGGCTACGAGCAGTACTTC. The chain is built from TRBV28 and TRBJ2-7, with D unclear. The CDR3 extends over 12 amino acids. Germline V CDR1 and CDR2: MDHEN, SYDVKM. Trimming took 8 bases from V and 3 from J, leaving 11 bases between them.

The chain recombines TRBV15 with TRBJ2-1, with D maybe TRBD2 (5 bases). This CDR3 has 16 amino acids. Germline V gene lookup returns CDR1 LNHNV and CDR2 YYDKDF (reference sequence). Trimming left V 1 base short and J 2 bases short, with 12 bases between. The DNA for the CDR3 is TGTGCCACCAGCAGAGCTGGAGGAGGCGCCTACAATGAGCAGTTCTTC. Its protein is CATSRAGGGAYNEQFF.

This sequence joins TRBV29-1 and TRBJ2-7; 8 nucleotides match TRBD1. Looked up from germline, CDR1 is SQVTM and CDR2 is ANQGSEA. Germline trimming cut 3 bases from V and 4 bases from J; bases unmatched to any gene: 2. The CDR3 has 12 residues. CDR3 in amino acids: CSVEDRAYEQYF. CDR3 nucleotides: TGCAGCGTTGAGGACAGGGCTTACGAGCAGTACTTC.

Of note for this clonotype: A single base separates this from a much larger clone, so it may be a read error. DNA for the CDR3: TGTGCCAGCGGCTTTACCCCGGGACTAGCGGGAGAGGGGCAGTACTTC. It yields the protein CASGFTPGLAGEGQYF. The rearrangement uses TRBV11-3 and TRBJ2-7; TRBD2 matches 14 bases. The CDR3 runs 16 residues. The germline V gene has CDR1 SGHNT and CDR2 YENEEA.

This clonotype was counted many times. This sequence joins TRBV2 and TRBJ2-1; D gene ambiguous. The germline gives CDR1 SNHLY, CDR2 FYNNEI. The V end was cut by 6 bases, the J end by 0 bases, with 12 bases between. This CDR3 is built from 15 residues. The CDR3 DNA reads TGTGCCAGCAGCAAGACACCGAGCTCCTACAATGAGCAGTTCTTC. The encoded protein is CASSKTPSSYNEQFF.

This clonotype has only a few counts. A much larger clonotype is one base distant, so this may be a read error. The chain employs TRBV20-1 and TRBJ1-1; D perhaps matches TRBD1 (5 bases). This CDR3 is 15 amino acids long. Germline V CDR1 and CDR2: DFQATT, SNEGSKA (reference sequence). The V gene lost 3 bases and the J gene lost 4 bases, with 18 bases spanning the gap. The CDR3 bases are TGCAGTGCTAGGTCTACAAGGGGCCGGACCACTGAAGCTTTCTTT. It codes for CSARSTRGRTTEAFF.

This clonotype was seen a single time. The chain links TRBV27 to TRBJ1-2; TRBD1 agrees at 7 bases. The germline gives CDR1 MNHEY, CDR2 SMNVEV (reference sequence). This CDR3 has 13 residues. The V segment lost 3 bases and the J segment 8 bases; nucleotides outside the gene matches: 6. The CDR3 DNA reads TGTGCCAGCAGTTTTTTGGGGACAGAAGGCTACACCTTC. This gives the protein CASSFLGTEGYTF.

The chain couples TRBV28 to TRBJ2-7, with TRBD1 as a possible D gene (6 bases). Trimming shortened V by 7 bases and J by 4 bases, and 20 bases separated the two germline ends. The CDR3 consists of 15 residues. Germline V CDR1 and CDR2: MDHEN, SYDVKM. CDR3 amino acids: CASTLRANRDYEQYF. CDR3 nucleotide sequence: TGTGCCAGCACCCTACGGGCTAACAGGGATTACGAGCAGTACTTC.

The chain combines TRBV5-1 with TRBJ2-2; D uncertain. The CDR3 consists of 15 residues. The germline V and J ends were trimmed by 1 base and 7 bases, with 14 bases remaining between them. Germline lookup yields CDR1 SGHRS and CDR2 YFSETQ. The CDR3 sequence is CASSLQQLIGGELFF. In nucleotides, the CDR3 is TGCGCCAGCAGCTTGCAACAACTCATCGGCGGGGAGCTGTTTTTT.

The table lists this clonotype with many counts. This chain links TRBV7-3 with TRBJ2-7; TRBD1 or TRBD2 may be the D gene (5 bases each). This CDR3 has 14 residues. CDR1 SGHTA and CDR2 FQGTGA come from the germline V gene. V shed 2 bases and J shed 2 bases, with 10 bases lying between them. DNA of the CDR3: TGTGCCAGCAGCTTAGGGGACGGGACCTACGAGCAGTACTTC. Residues: CASSLGDGTYEQYF.

This clonotype was counted ten times or more. The V and J genes are TRBV7-9 and TRBJ2-1; TRBD2 might be the D (5 bases). Germline CDR1 SEHNR, CDR2 FQNEAQ (reference sequence). The CDR3 contains 15 residues. The V gene lost 5 bases and the J gene lost 1 base, with 12 bases spanning the gap. CDR3: CASSPGDGSYNEQFF. The CDR3 DNA reads as TGTGCCAGCAGCCCCGGGGATGGGTCCTACAATGAGCAGTTCTTC.

This clonotype was observed many times. The chain joins TRBV28 to TRBJ2-7; 7 nucleotides agree with TRBD1. CDR3 length equals 12 residues. The germline CDR1 and CDR2 sequences are MDHEN and SYDVKM. With V trimmed by 10 bases and J by 3 bases, 6 bases remained unmatched. The CDR3: CAIRQGDYEQYF. The CDR3 nucleotides read TGTGCCATCCGACAGGGAGACTACGAGCAGTACTTC.

Regarding this clonotype: Germline is not matched at one junction end, which may reflect a read error. The CDR3 loop is CVSSVGRDYNEQFF. The CDR3 nucleotides are TGTGTCAGCAGCGTAGGACGGGACTACAATGAGCAGTTCTTC. The V gene is TRBV11-3, the J gene TRBJ2-1; a possible D gene is TRBD2 (5 bases). Germline loops: CDR1 SGHNT, CDR2 YENEEA. CDR3 length: 14 residues.

Concerning this clonotype itself: A read error may account for a junction end that differs from germline. V is TRBV13 and J is TRBJ2-3, with 8 bases that match TRBD2. Per germline, CDR1 PRHDT and CDR2 FYEKMQ (reference sequence). The CDR3 runs 16 residues. CDR3 amino acids: CANSFTGTRGTDTQYF. CDR3 sequence (DNA): TGTGCCAACAGCTTTACCGGGACTAGAGGCACAGATACGCAGTATTTT.

This clonotype has only a few counts. The chain couples TRBV7-2 to TRBJ2-3; maybe TRBD2 (6 bases). The germline V and J ends were trimmed by 5 bases and 5 bases, with 14 bases remaining between them. CDR3 length equals 14 residues. CDR1 and CDR2 (germline): SGHTA, FQGNSA. This CDR3 is CASSPALARDTQYF. The CDR3 bases are TGTGCCAGCAGCCCAGCTCTAGCGAGAGATACGCAGTATTTT.

This chain links TRBV20-1 with TRBJ1-1; D not certain. This CDR3 is built from 14 residues. Germline V lookup: CDR1 DFQATT, CDR2 SNEGSKA (reference sequence). The V gene lost 0 bases and the J gene lost 0 bases, with 8 bases spanning the gap. The CDR3 DNA follows: TGCAGTGCTAGAGAGACCGATTTGAACACTGAAGCTTTCTTT. Amino acid sequence: CSARETDLNTEAFF.

At least ten counts were recorded for this clonotype. This chain uses TRBV28 with TRBJ1-5; 7 bases align to TRBD1. This CDR3 contains 15 residues. Losses at the gene ends were 6 bases for V and 2 bases for J; bases not matched to a gene: 7. The germline V gene has CDR1 MDHEN and CDR2 SYDVKM. The CDR3, as DNA: TGTGCCAGCAGAAAACAGGGGTCCGGCAATCAGCCCCAGCATTTT. This encodes CASRKQGSGNQPQHF.